The present T cell receptor (beta chain) was sequenced within a study of shared clonotypes between healthy human individuals. Findings and limits, study-wide: Naive subsets typically showed greater estimated richness than memory subsets.

Every donor was a Caucasian adult from Nashville, Tennessee. A note on this clone: Its antigen is still unknown. Other DNA sequences in the sample encode the same CDR3.

Here immunoSEQ multiplex PCR was the method, and the copy in TCRdb shows in-frame clones only, minus some. The sample yields more than 2,000,000 clones, approximately 90% seen once. This CDR3 is 15 amino acids long. Germline V gene data show CDR1 as ENHRY and CDR2 as SYGVKD. The V gene end was trimmed by 3 bases and the J gene end by 1 base; junction bases not matched to a gene: 4. The rearrangement uses TRBV10-3 and TRBJ1-1; 8 bases match TRBD1. The receptor was derived from a man aged 18 to 29 in good health. The sample consisted of naive CD4+ T cells sorted from blood. Noted subset: CD45RA+ positively selected. CDR3 DNA: TGTGCCATCAGTGACCCCGGACAGGGGAACACTGAAGCTTTCTTT. Translated, it gives CAISDPGQGNTEAFF.